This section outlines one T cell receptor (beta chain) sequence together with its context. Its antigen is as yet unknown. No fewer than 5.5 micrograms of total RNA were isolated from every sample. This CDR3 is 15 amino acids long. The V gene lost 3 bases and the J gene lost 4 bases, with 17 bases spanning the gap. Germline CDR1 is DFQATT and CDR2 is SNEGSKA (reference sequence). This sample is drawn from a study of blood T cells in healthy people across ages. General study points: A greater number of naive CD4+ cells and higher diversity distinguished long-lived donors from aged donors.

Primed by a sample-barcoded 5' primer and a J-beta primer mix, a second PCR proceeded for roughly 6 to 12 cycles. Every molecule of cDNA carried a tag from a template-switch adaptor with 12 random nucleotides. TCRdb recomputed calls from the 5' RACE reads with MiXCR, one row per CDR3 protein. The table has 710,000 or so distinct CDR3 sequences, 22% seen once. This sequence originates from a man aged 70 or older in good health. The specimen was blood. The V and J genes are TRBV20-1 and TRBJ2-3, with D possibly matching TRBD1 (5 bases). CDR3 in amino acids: CSASGTAGSADTQYF. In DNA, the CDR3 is TGCAGTGCTAGTGGTACGGCAGGGTCGGCAGATACGCAGTATTTT.